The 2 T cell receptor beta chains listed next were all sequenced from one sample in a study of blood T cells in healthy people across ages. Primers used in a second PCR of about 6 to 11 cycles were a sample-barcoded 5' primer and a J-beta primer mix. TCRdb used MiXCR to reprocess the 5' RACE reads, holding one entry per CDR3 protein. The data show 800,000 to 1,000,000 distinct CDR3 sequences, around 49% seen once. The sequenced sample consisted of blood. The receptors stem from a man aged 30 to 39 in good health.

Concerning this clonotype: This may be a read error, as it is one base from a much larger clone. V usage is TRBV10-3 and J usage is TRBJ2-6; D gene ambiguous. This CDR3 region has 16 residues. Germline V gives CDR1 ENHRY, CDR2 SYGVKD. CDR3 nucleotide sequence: TGTACCATCAGTGTCTACAGTCCCTCTGGGGCCAACGTCCTGACTTTC. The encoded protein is CTISVYSPSGANVLTF.

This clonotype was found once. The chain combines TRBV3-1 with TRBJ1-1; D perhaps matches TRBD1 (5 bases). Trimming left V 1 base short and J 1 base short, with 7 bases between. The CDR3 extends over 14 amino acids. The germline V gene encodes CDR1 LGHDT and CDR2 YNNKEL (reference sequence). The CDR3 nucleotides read TGTGCCAGCAGCCAAGCGGGGCAGAACACTGAAGCTTTCTTT. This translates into CASSQAGQNTEAFF. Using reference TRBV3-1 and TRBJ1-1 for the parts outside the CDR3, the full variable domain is DTAVSQTPKYLVTQMGNDKSIKCEQNLGHDTMYWYKQDSKKFLKIMFSYNNKELIINETVPNRFSPKSPDKAHLNLHINSLELGDSAVYFCASSQAGQNTEAFFGQGTRLTVV.